These 27 T cell receptor beta chains originate from one sample sequenced in a study of shared clonotypes between healthy human individuals. Libraries were prepared by immunoSEQ multiplex PCR; TCRdb keeps only in-frame clonotypes and omits some of them. The sample contains about 2.3 million clones, 85% to 95% of which appear only once. The specimen sequenced was naive CD4+ T cells from PBMCs. The subset is: CD45RA+ positively selected. Receptor source: a young man in good health. Some clones in this sample may be carry-over from other donors' samples.

The J gene is TRBJ2-1, the V gene TRBV5-6; no firm D call. The CDR3 contains 16 residues. Per germline, CDR1 SGHDT and CDR2 YYEEEE. Deletions cut 0 bases from V and 9 bases from J, with 19 bases between. The CDR3 region has the DNA TGTGCCAGCAGCTTGGGGGTACTGCTGTCCACGGGTGAGCAGTTCTTC. Amino acid sequence: CASSLGVLLSTGEQFF.

V is TRBV7-9 and J is TRBJ2-7; D may be TRBD1 (6 bases). Trimming cost V 6 bases and J 4 bases, with 16 bases left between them. This CDR3 has 14 amino acids. Germline V lookup: CDR1 SEHNR, CDR2 FQNEAQ (reference sequence). The CDR3 reads CASSSSEGVYEQYF. The CDR3 DNA follows: TGTGCCAGCAGTTCCAGCGAGGGGGTTTACGAGCAGTACTTC.

For this clone: The sample holds other DNA sequences that translate to the same CDR3. The V call is TRBV5-1, the J call TRBJ2-7; D may be TRBD2 (5 bases). The V end was cut by 0 bases, the J end by 7 bases, with 11 bases between. Germline-derived CDR1 and CDR2 are SGHRS and YFSETQ. This CDR3 contains 13 residues. CDR3 sequence reads: CASSLVAGGEQYF. The CDR3 DNA follows: TGCGCCAGCAGCTTGGTCGCAGGAGGAGAGCAGTACTTC.

The count of this clone is one. The same CDR3 can be traced to other DNA sequences in this sample. V gene TRBV7-2 combines with J gene TRBJ2-5; D is possibly TRBD1 (7 bases). The CDR3 is made up of 14 amino acids. Between the trimmed V and J ends, which lost 3 bases and 5 bases, there was a span of 13 bases. Germline CDR1 reads SGHTA; CDR2 reads FQGNSA. The CDR3 bases are TGTGCCAGCAGCTTTCAGGGGGGCGGCGAGACCCAGTACTTC. Encoded protein: CASSFQGGGETQYF.

CDR3 region: CASSLGQSSGANVLTF. The CDR3 region has the DNA TGCGCCAGCAGCTTGGGGCAGAGCTCTGGGGCCAACGTCCTGACTTTC. The chain is built from TRBV5-1 and TRBJ2-6; D is undetermined. Per the germline V gene, CDR1 is SGHRS and CDR2 is YFSETQ. The CDR3 totals 16 residues. The V and J ends lost 0 bases and 0 bases respectively, with 7 bases between them.

V and J are TRBV28 and TRBJ2-3; D uncertain. The CDR3 totals 16 residues. Trimming took off 5 bases at V and 2 bases at J, with 17 bases between the two ends. Looked up from germline, CDR1 is MDHEN and CDR2 is SYDVKM. CDR3 in amino acids: CASSGGQILNTDTQYF. DNA of the CDR3: TGTGCCAGCAGTGGCGGCCAGATACTGAACACAGATACGCAGTATTTT.

The gene calls are TRBV19 and TRBJ2-5; D may be TRBD2 (6 bases). The CDR3 length is 13 residues. CDR1 LNHDA and CDR2 SQIVND come from the germline V gene (reference sequence). Trimming left V 5 bases short and J 5 bases short, with 12 bases between. CDR3 in amino acids: CASSSLASETQYF. The CDR3 coding sequence is TGTGCCAGTAGTTCACTAGCTTCCGAGACCCAGTACTTC.

About this clone: This specimen includes other DNA sequences encoding the same CDR3. The chain joins TRBV11-2 to TRBJ2-5; D gene unclear. Trimming took 5 bases from V and 4 from J, leaving 8 bases between them. The CDR3 covers 12 residues. In germline, CDR1 is SGHAT, CDR2 FQNNGV. In DNA, the CDR3 is TGTGCCAGCAGCCCAGCCGGAGAGACCCAGTACTTC. Translating gives CASSPAGETQYF.

This chain uses TRBV7-2 with TRBJ2-3, with a weak D call TRBD1 (5 bases). The germline V gene encodes CDR1 SGHTA and CDR2 FQGNSA. The V and J ends lost 6 bases and 4 bases respectively, with 11 bases between them. The CDR3 contains 13 residues. The CDR3 is CASRLPGSDTQYF. In nucleotides, the CDR3 is TGTGCCAGCAGACTTCCAGGGTCAGATACGCAGTATTTT. The variable domain in full, with the rest retrieved from reference TRBV7-2 and TRBJ2-3, is GAGVSQSPSNKVTEKGKDVELRCDPISGHTALYWYRQSLGQGLEFLIYFQGNSAPDKSGLPSDRFSAERTGGSVSTLTIQRTQQEDSAVYLCASRLPGSDTQYFGPGTRLTVL.

This sequence joins TRBV4-3 and TRBJ1-1, with 8 bases fitting TRBD1. V lost 4 bases to trimming and J lost 4 bases; unmatched junction nucleotides: 5. Germline CDR1 and CDR2: LGHNA and YSLEER. The CDR3 has 14 residues. The DNA of the CDR3 is TGCGCCAGCAGCCCAGGGGGCCGGGGCACTGAAGCTTTCTTT. Amino acids: CASSPGGRGTEAFF.

The rearrangement uses TRBV2 and TRBJ1-1, with D perhaps TRBD1 (6 bases). The CDR3 is 13 residues long. Germline V CDR1 and CDR2: SNHLY, FYNNEI. V lost 3 bases to trimming and J lost 5 bases, with 10 bases between them. This CDR3 reads CASSEKQGTEAFF. CDR3 bases: TGTGCCAGCAGTGAGAAACAGGGAACTGAAGCTTTCTTT. The whole variable domain, remainder taken from reference TRBV2 and TRBJ1-1, is EPEVTQTPSHQVTQMGQEVILRCVPISNHLYFYWYRQILGQKVEFLVSFYNNEISEKSEIFDDQFSVERPDGSNFTLKIRSTKLEDSAMYFCASSEKQGTEAFFGQGTRLTVV.

The chain links TRBV5-1 to TRBJ2-1; 7 positions agree with TRBD2. The length of the CDR3 is 14 residues. V lost 5 bases, J lost 7 bases, and 9 bases stayed unmatched. Germline V CDR1 and CDR2: SGHRS, YFSETQ. The CDR3 coding sequence is TGCGCCAGCAGTTCGAGGGAGGGCCGGAATGAGCAGTTCTTC. This sequence encodes CASSSREGRNEQFF. The full variable domain, with the rest looked up from reference TRBV5-1 and TRBJ2-1, is KAGVTQTPRYLIKTRGQQVTLSCSPISGHRSVSWYQQTPGQGLQFLFEYFSETQRNKGNFPGRFSGRQFSNSRSEMNVSTLELGDSALYLCASSSREGRNEQFFGPGTRLTVL.

This rearrangement joins TRBV4-3 to TRBJ1-4, with 7 positions matching TRBD1. With V trimmed by 4 bases and J by 3 bases, 8 bases remained unmatched. Germline CDR1 reads LGHNA; CDR2 reads YSLEER. CDR3 length equals 16 residues. CDR3 DNA sequence: TGCGCCAGCAGCCCTGGATCCGGGACAGCTAATGAAAAACTGTTTTTT. Protein product: CASSPGSGTANEKLFF.

Only one count was recorded for this clone. The J gene is TRBJ2-5, the V gene TRBV6-5; D not certain. CDR1 and CDR2 (germline): MNHEY, SVGAGI. Between the trimmed V and J ends, which lost 0 bases and 4 bases, there was a span of 9 bases. The CDR3 spans 14 residues. The CDR3 loop is CASSYSSWVETQYF. In DNA, the CDR3 is TGTGCCAGCAGTTACTCGAGCTGGGTAGAGACCCAGTACTTC.

Worth noting for this clone: Other DNA sequences in this sample translate to the same CDR3. J is TRBJ2-7 and V is TRBV28; the match to TRBD1 covers 7 bases. There are 14 residues in the CDR3. Germline loops: CDR1 MDHEN, CDR2 SYDVKM. V lost 4 bases to trimming and J lost 3 bases; unmatched junction nucleotides: 6. CDR3 sequence: CASSSGTALYEQYF. CDR3 coding DNA: TGTGCCAGCAGTTCCGGGACAGCGCTCTACGAGCAGTACTTC.

This chain joins TRBV7-6 and TRBJ2-2, with TRBD2 matching over 12 bases. Germline-derived CDR1 and CDR2 are SGHVS and FNYEAQ. The V gene end was trimmed by 5 bases and the J gene end by 1 base; junction bases not matched to a gene: 8. There are 18 residues in the CDR3. CDR3 region: CASSERASGRGNTGELFF. The CDR3 nucleotides read TGTGCCAGCAGCGAACGGGCTAGCGGGAGGGGGAACACCGGGGAGCTGTTTTTT.

This rearrangement joins TRBV25-1 to TRBJ2-2; D not resolved. CDR1 MGHDK and CDR2 SYGVNS come from the germline V gene. CDR3 length: 15 residues. Between the trimmed V and J ends, which lost 5 bases and 0 bases, there was a span of 10 bases. CDR3 nucleotides: TGTGCCAGCAGTCTAGGGCTCGCGAACACCGGGGAGCTGTTTTTT. Translation gives CASSLGLANTGELFF.

Note on this clone: At the DNA level, this CDR3 is encoded by other sequences in the same sample as well. This chain links TRBV5-1 with TRBJ2-7; the match to TRBD2 covers 9 bases. V was clipped by 0 bases and J by 2 bases; unmatched bases: 0. Germline CDR1 and CDR2: SGHRS and YFSETQ. This CDR3 is built from 14 residues. The CDR3 DNA reads as TGCGCCAGCAGCTTGGCTAGCGGGGCCTACGAGCAGTACTTC. Translation gives CASSLASGAYEQYF. Looking up the rest from reference TRBV5-1 and TRBJ2-7 gives the full variable domain: KAGVTQTPRYLIKTRGQQVTLSCSPISGHRSVSWYQQTPGQGLQFLFEYFSETQRNKGNFPGRFSGRQFSNSRSEMNVSTLELGDSALYLCASSLASGAYEQYFGPGTRLTVT.

This clone was observed a single time. The chain has TRBV7-8 and TRBJ2-7; 10 nucleotides align to TRBD2. CDR1 and CDR2 (germline): SGHVS, FQNEAQ. Unmatched junction bases numbered 8, after V lost 1 base and J lost 8 bases. The CDR3 spans 15 residues. The CDR3 region is CASSLDGSGRSKQYF. CDR3 in DNA: TGTGCCAGCAGCTTAGATGGTAGCGGGAGGTCCAAGCAGTACTTC.

V and J are TRBV10-3 and TRBJ2-3; weak D call: TRBD2 (6 bases). The V and J ends lost 10 bases and 2 bases respectively, with 19 bases between them. This CDR3 comprises 15 residues. Germline V lookup: CDR1 ENHRY, CDR2 SYGVKD. CDR3 amino acids: CATATSSISTDTQYF. The CDR3 DNA reads as TGTGCCACCGCCACTAGCAGCATCTCCACAGATACGCAGTATTTT.

V usage is TRBV5-4 and J usage is TRBJ2-3; D remains unclear. With 0 bases removed from V and 0 bases from J, the gap between germline ends came to 5 bases. In germline, CDR1 is SGHNT, CDR2 YYREEE (reference sequence). The CDR3 consists of 14 residues. CDR3 protein: CASSLGASTDTQYF. CDR3 nucleotide sequence: TGTGCCAGCAGCTTGGGAGCTAGCACAGATACGCAGTATTTT.

This clone was detected only once. The chain employs TRBV9 and TRBJ2-1; D gene ambiguous. There are 15 residues in the CDR3. Trimming cost V 4 bases and J 6 bases, with 17 bases left between them. Germline values: CDR1 SGDLS, CDR2 YYNGEE. The DNA for the CDR3 is TGTGCCAGCAGCCTCTTAGACTTCCAAGGCAATGAGCAGTTCTTC. Its translation is CASSLLDFQGNEQFF.

The chain employs TRBV5-4 and TRBJ2-6; D might be TRBD1 or TRBD2, each matching 5 bases. Germline values: CDR1 SGHNT, CDR2 YYREEE (reference sequence). This CDR3 spans 14 amino acids. V lost 4 bases to trimming and J lost 4 bases, with 9 bases between them. In DNA, the CDR3 is TGTGCCAGCAGCGGGGGAAAAGGGGCCAACGTCCTGACTTTC. As protein: CASSGGKGANVLTF.

The rearrangement links TRBV11-1 to TRBJ2-5, with D perhaps given as TRBD1 or TRBD2 (5 bases each). V lost 6 bases to trimming and J lost 1 base, with 21 bases between them. The CDR3 runs to 17 residues. The germline CDR1 and CDR2 sequences are SGHAT and FQDESV (reference sequence). The CDR3 reads CASRGVRGDRPQETQYF. In DNA form, the CDR3 reads TGTGCCAGCAGGGGCGTCCGGGGCGACAGACCCCAAGAGACCCAGTACTTC.

The gene calls are TRBV5-4 and TRBJ2-1; 12 positions match TRBD2. The CDR3 totals 15 residues. V gave up 3 bases and J gave up 5 bases; unmatched junction bases: 3. Germline V gene data show CDR1 as SGHNT and CDR2 as YYREEE (reference sequence). The CDR3 here is CASSSRLAGDNEQFF. The CDR3 DNA sequence: TGTGCCAGCAGCTCCCGACTAGCGGGAGACAATGAGCAGTTCTTC.

The count of this clone is one. The gene calls are TRBV19 and TRBJ1-5, with a possible D match to TRBD1 (6 bases). Per germline, CDR1 LNHDA and CDR2 SQIVND (reference sequence). Trimming pared 7 bases from V and 0 bases from J, leaving 19 bases between. The CDR3 covers 17 residues. The CDR3 is CASKHWGGRYSNQPQHF. The DNA of the CDR3 is TGTGCCAGTAAACATTGGGGGGGGCGATATAGCAATCAGCCCCAGCATTTT.

The rearrangement joins TRBV7-6 to TRBJ1-1; D unclear. Trimming removed 0 bases at V and 0 bases at J, with 11 bases between. Germline lookup yields CDR1 SGHVS and CDR2 FNYEAQ. The CDR3 extends over 16 amino acids. CDR3: CASSLARGPMNTEAFF. CDR3 in DNA: TGTGCCAGCAGCTTAGCCCGAGGTCCCATGAACACTGAAGCTTTCTTT.